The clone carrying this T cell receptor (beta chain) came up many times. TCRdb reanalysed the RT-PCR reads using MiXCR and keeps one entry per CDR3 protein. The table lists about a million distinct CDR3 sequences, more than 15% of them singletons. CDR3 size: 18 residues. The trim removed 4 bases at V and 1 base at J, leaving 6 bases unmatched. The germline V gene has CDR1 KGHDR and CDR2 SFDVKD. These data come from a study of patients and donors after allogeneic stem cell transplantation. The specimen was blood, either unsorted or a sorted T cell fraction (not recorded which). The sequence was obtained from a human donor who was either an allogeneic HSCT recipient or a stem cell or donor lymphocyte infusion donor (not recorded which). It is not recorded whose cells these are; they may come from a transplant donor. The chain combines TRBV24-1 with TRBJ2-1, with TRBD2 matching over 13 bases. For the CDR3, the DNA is TGTGCCACCAGTGACCCACTAGCGGGAGGGCCTTCCTACAATGAGCAGTTCTTC. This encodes CATSDPLAGGPSYNEQFF.